These 9 T cell receptor beta chains were sequenced from one sample in a study of OX40 agonist ivuxolimab in advanced cancers. Sequencing used immunoSEQ multiplex PCR; TCRdb keeps in-frame clones, though not all of them. Among under 85,000 clones, around 94% were seen once, and the ten largest hold 8% to 13%. The sample consisted of CD4+ or CD8+ T cells sorted from blood, taken in a trial of the OX40 agonist ivuxolimab. All receptors come from an adult with an advanced solid tumor such as melanoma, head and neck, liver or kidney cancer.

V usage is TRBV10-2 and J usage is TRBJ1-5; 8 positions agree with TRBD1. This CDR3 region has 14 residues. V trimming: 7 bases; J trimming: 4 bases; junction bases outside the gene matches: 6. CDR1 and CDR2 (germline): WSHSY, SAAADI. The CDR3 spells CASNPGQGNQPQHF. The CDR3 DNA sequence: TGCGCCAGCAATCCAGGACAGGGTAATCAGCCCCAGCATTTT.

CDR3 DNA sequence: TGCAGCGTTCCCAGGCAGGGGGCGAGTCTGTACAATGAGCAGTTCTTC. Translated: CSVPRQGASLYNEQFF. The rearrangement joins TRBV29-1 to TRBJ2-1; TRBD1 matches at 8 bases. The V gene end was trimmed by 5 bases and the J gene end by 4 bases; junction bases not matched to a gene: 13. CDR3 length: 16 residues. Germline V gene data show CDR1 as SQVTM and CDR2 as ANQGSEA.

This chain connects TRBV6-6 to TRBJ2-6; D is undetermined. This CDR3 is 14 amino acids long. Germline loops: CDR1 MNHNY, CDR2 SVGAGI (reference sequence). The germline V and J ends were trimmed by 8 bases and 0 bases, with 8 bases remaining between them. The CDR3 sequence is CASLLGSGANVLTF. The CDR3 DNA sequence: TGTGCCAGCCTGCTGGGCTCTGGGGCCAACGTCCTGACTTTC.

The chain carries TRBV27 and TRBJ1-4; TRBD1 matches at 8 bases. V lost 2 bases, J lost 3 bases, and 5 bases stayed unmatched. CDR3 length: 16 residues. The germline gives CDR1 MNHEY, CDR2 SMNVEV (reference sequence). CDR3 coding DNA: TGTGCCAGCAGTTTACGGCAGGGGGCATCTAATGAAAAACTGTTTTTT. Residues: CASSLRQGASNEKLFF.

This chain links TRBV6-6 with TRBJ2-3, with D unclear. This CDR3 is 15 amino acids long. Trimming cost V 1 base and J 5 bases, with 13 bases left between them. The germline CDR1 and CDR2 sequences are MNHNY and SVGAGI (reference sequence). The CDR3 coding sequence is TGTGCCAGCAGTTACTTAACAGAGAAGAAAGATACGCAGTATTTT. Its translation is CASSYLTEKKDTQYF.

This clone was counted once. The gene calls are TRBV7-6 and TRBJ1-3, with TRBD1 identical over 8 bases. Germline loops: CDR1 SGHVS, CDR2 FNYEAQ. This CDR3 is 18 amino acids long. With 6 bases clipped from V and 0 bases from J, the junction kept 13 bases outside the gene matches. CDR3 DNA: TGTGCCAGCAGGCCCGTGACAGGGGACTGGGGCTCTGGAAACACCATATATTTT. Translating it yields CASRPVTGDWGSGNTIYF.

This sequence joins TRBV28 and TRBJ1-1; TRBD1 might be the D (5 bases). The length of the CDR3 is 15 residues. Germline CDR1 reads MDHEN; CDR2 reads SYDVKM. The V gene lost 3 bases and the J gene lost 1 base, with 12 bases spanning the gap. CDR3 nucleotide sequence: TGTGCCAGCAGTTTGACCCCGAGGGGGAACACTGAAGCTTTCTTT. It is translated as CASSLTPRGNTEAFF.

The chain combines TRBV15 with TRBJ2-7; D not certain. V was cut by 3 bases and J by 5 bases, with 2 bases left in between. This CDR3 has 10 residues. CDR1 and CDR2 (germline): LNHNV, YYDKDF (reference sequence). This CDR3 reads CATSSNEQYF. The DNA for the CDR3 is TGTGCCACCAGCAGTAACGAGCAGTACTTC. Looking up the rest from reference TRBV15 and TRBJ2-7 gives the full variable domain: DAMVIQNPRYQVTQFGKPVTLSCSQTLNHNVMYWYQQKSSQAPKLLFHYYDKDFNNEADTPDNFQSRRPNTSFCFLDIRSPGLGDTAMYLCATSSNEQYFGPGTRLTVT.

The chain has TRBV19 and TRBJ1-2; D not certain. Germline V gene data show CDR1 as LNHDA and CDR2 as SQIVND (reference sequence). This CDR3 has 14 residues. Trimming cost V 3 bases and J 0 bases, with 8 bases left between them. CDR3 coding DNA: TGTGCCAGTAGTATTGGAAGGGCTAACTATGGCTACACCTTC. Translating gives CASSIGRANYGYTF.